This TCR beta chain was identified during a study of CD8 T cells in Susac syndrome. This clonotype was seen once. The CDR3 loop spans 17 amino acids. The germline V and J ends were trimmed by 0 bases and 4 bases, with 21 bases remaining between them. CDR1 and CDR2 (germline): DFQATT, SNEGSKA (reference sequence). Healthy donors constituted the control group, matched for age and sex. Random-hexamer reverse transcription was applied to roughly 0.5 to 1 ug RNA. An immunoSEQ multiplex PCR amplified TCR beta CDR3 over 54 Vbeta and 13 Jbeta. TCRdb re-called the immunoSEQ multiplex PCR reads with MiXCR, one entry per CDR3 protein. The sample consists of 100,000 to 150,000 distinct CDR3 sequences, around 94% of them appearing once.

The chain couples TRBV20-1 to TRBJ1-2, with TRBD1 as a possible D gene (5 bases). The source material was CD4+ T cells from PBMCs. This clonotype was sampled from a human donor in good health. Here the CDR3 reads CSARDPQGPTAVYGYTF. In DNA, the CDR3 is TGCAGTGCTAGAGATCCGCAGGGACCGACGGCGGTCTATGGCTACACCTTC.